This T cell receptor beta chain was obtained from a study of OX40 agonist ivuxolimab in advanced cancers. Broader study findings: Low normalized T-cell clonal expansion was also seen in some nonresponders.

A remark on this clone: Antigen unknown.

The method was immunoSEQ multiplex PCR; TCRdb's version includes in-frame clones alone and lacks a portion of them. The profile shows around 17,000 clones, around 92% of them singletons. Trimming removed 4 bases at V and 2 bases at J, with 25 bases between. Germline assignment: CDR1 MGHRA and CDR2 YSYEKL. The CDR3 runs 19 residues. Sequenced material: CD4+ or CD8+ T cells sorted from blood, taken in a trial of the OX40 agonist ivuxolimab. V and J are TRBV4-1 and TRBJ2-3; weak D call: TRBD1 (7 bases). The TCR was taken from an adult with an advanced solid tumor such as melanoma, head and neck, liver or kidney cancer. The DNA for the CDR3 is TGCGCCAGCAGCCCTAAAGGGGGATATCGACAGGGACTCACAGATACGCAGTATTTT. This codes for CASSPKGGYRQGLTDTQYF.